This passage covers 17 T cell receptor beta chains from one sample sequenced in a study of identical twins. TCRdb called the 5' RACE reads again in MiXCR, with one record for every CDR3 protein. In the table there are about 200,000 distinct CDR3 sequences, approximately 15% of which are singletons. Another study also made use of these data, one on T cells expressing NK-cell markers.

What was sequenced was CD8+ T cells sorted from blood. The receptors here all came from a woman younger than 35 in good health.

In nucleotides, the CDR3 is TGTGCCGTCAACCCGGGACTACCCAACGAGCAGTACTTC. It is translated as CAVNPGLPNEQYF. This rearrangement joins TRBV7-9 to TRBJ2-7; TRBD2 matches at 7 bases. The CDR3 has 13 residues. V lost 11 bases and J lost 5; bases outside the gene matches: 12. Per the germline V gene, CDR1 is SEHNR and CDR2 is FQNEAQ (reference sequence). Full variable domain (outside the CDR3, taken from reference TRBV7-9 and TRBJ2-7): DTGVSQNPRHKITKRGQNVTFRCDPISEHNRLYWYRQTLGQGPEFLTYFQNEAQLEKSRLLSDRFSAERPKGSFSTLEIQRTEQGDSAMYLCAVNPGLPNEQYFGPGTRLTVT.

This rearrangement joins TRBV28 to TRBJ2-2; tentatively, D is TRBD1 or TRBD2 (5 bases each). The germline gives CDR1 MDHEN, CDR2 SYDVKM. V lost 2 bases and J lost 7, with 11 bases in between. The CDR3 is 14 amino acids. The CDR3 region is CASSLTGAGGELFF. Written as DNA, the CDR3 is TGTGCCAGCAGTTTAACTGGGGCGGGCGGGGAGCTGTTTTTT.

This clonotype was detected only a few times. The chain recombines TRBV9 with TRBJ1-2; possible D gene TRBD1, 5 bases. From germline, CDR1 is SGDLS and CDR2 YYNGEE. V lost 4 bases and J 4 bases, leaving 20 bases between the germline ends. CDR3 length: 16 residues. The CDR3 spells CASSPAPAGTGYGYTF. The DNA of the CDR3 is TGTGCCAGCAGCCCAGCCCCTGCCGGGACGGGCTATGGCTACACCTTC.

This clonotype has a handful of counts. The gene calls are TRBV9 and TRBJ2-1, with a weak D call TRBD2 (6 bases). Germline assignment: CDR1 SGDLS and CDR2 YYNGEE. The CDR3 sequence is 15 residues long. Trimming cost V 0 bases and J 0 bases, with 7 bases left between them. CDR3 sequence: CASSVGDSSYNEQFF. Written as DNA, the CDR3 is TGTGCCAGCAGCGTAGGGGACTCCTCCTACAATGAGCAGTTCTTC.

This clonotype was seen a few times. This chain uses TRBV9 with TRBJ2-1, with 8 bases matching TRBD2. Germline CDR1 and CDR2: SGDLS and YYNGEE. The CDR3 is made up of 14 amino acids. The V gene end was trimmed by 3 bases and the J gene end by 6 bases; junction bases not matched to a gene: 5. The CDR3 spells CASSDGTRSNEQFF. The CDR3 DNA reads as TGTGCCAGCAGCGACGGGACTAGGAGCAATGAGCAGTTCTTC. Combining the CDR3 with reference TRBV9 and TRBJ2-1 gives the whole variable domain DSGVTQTPKHLITATGQRVTLRCSPRSGDLSVYWYQQSLDQGLQFLIQYYNGEERAKGNILERFSAQQFPDLHSELNLSSLELGDSALYFCASSDGTRSNEQFFGPGTRLTVL.

This clonotype was recorded a few times. The chain is built from TRBV30 and TRBJ2-5; 9 positions match TRBD2. The CDR3 runs 15 residues. The germline V gene encodes CDR1 GTSNPN and CDR2 SVGIG (reference sequence). V trimming: 2 bases; J trimming: 4 bases; junction bases outside the gene matches: 8. CDR3 nucleotide sequence: TGTGCCTGGAGTTTTAGCGGGAGAATGAGAGAGACCCAGTACTTC. As protein: CAWSFSGRMRETQYF.

The rearrangement uses TRBV24-1 and TRBJ2-2, with 8 bases fitting TRBD1. The CDR3 totals 16 residues. Looked up from germline, CDR1 is KGHDR and CDR2 is SFDVKD. V trimming: 3 bases; J trimming: 6 bases; junction bases outside the gene matches: 8. CDR3: CATSDATGEVAGELFF. The CDR3 nucleotides are TGTGCCACCAGTGATGCGACAGGGGAGGTCGCCGGGGAGCTGTTTTTT.

The chain has TRBV12-3 or TRBV12-4 and TRBJ2-3; D is unclear. Deletions cut 6 bases from V and 6 bases from J, with 13 bases between. CDR3 length: 13 amino acids. The CDR3 nucleotides are TGTGCCAGCAGCCTCTCTGGTGGCGATACGCAGTATTTT. Translated: CASSLSGGDTQYF.

This clonotype was observed a handful of times. One junction end does not reproduce the germline sequence, and a read error may be involved. The rearrangement joins TRBV5-1 to TRBJ1-6; D uncertain. The CDR3 is 16 residues long. Germline V CDR1 and CDR2: SGHRS, YFSETQ. CDR3 sequence (DNA): TGCGCCAGCACCTTGGATATTTTTGAGGTGAATTCACCCCTCCACTTT. Translating it yields CASTLDIFEVNSPLHF. The complete variable domain, with remaining parts taken from reference TRBV5-1 and TRBJ1-6, reads KAGVTQTPRYLIKTRGQQVTLSCSPISGHRSVSWYQQTPGQGLQFLFEYFSETQRNKGNFPGRFSGRQFSNSRSEMNVSTLELGDSALYLCASTLDIFEVNSPLHFGNGTRLTVT.

The chain is built from TRBV7-9 and TRBJ1-2; no firm D call. V gave up 1 base and J gave up 2 bases, with 8 bases separating them. The germline V gene has CDR1 SEHNR and CDR2 FQNEAQ (reference sequence). The CDR3 runs 14 residues. The CDR3 bases are TGTGCCAGCAGCTTAGAATACTCAAACTATGGCTACACCTTC. Protein sequence: CASSLEYSNYGYTF.

This clonotype was recorded at least ten times. J is TRBJ1-2 and V is TRBV12-3 or TRBV12-4; D is unclear. Trimming cost V 5 bases and J 8 bases, with 12 bases left between them. This CDR3 region has 12 residues. In DNA form, the CDR3 reads TGTGCCAGCAGTGATGTTCCCTCCGGCTACACCTTC. Amino acid sequence: CASSDVPSGYTF.

This clonotype was counted a few times. The V and J genes are TRBV10-3 and TRBJ2-2; 9 bases agree with TRBD2. The CDR3 contains 15 residues. Germline trimming cut 4 bases from V and 3 bases from J; bases unmatched to any gene: 3. CDR1 is ENHRY, CDR2 SYGVKD, per germline. As DNA, the CDR3 is TGTGCCATCAGTGGAGCGGGGGGTTACACCGGGGAGCTGTTTTTT. The encoded protein is CAISGAGGYTGELFF.

This clonotype has ten or more counts. The chain employs TRBV25-1 and TRBJ2-1; D possibly corresponds to TRBD2 (5 bases). Germline CDR1 MGHDK, CDR2 SYGVNS. The ends were cut back, 1 base at V and 7 bases at J, with 17 bases in the middle. This CDR3 region has 16 residues. For the CDR3, the DNA is TGTGCCAGCAGTGAATTGCAGGAGCTGGAGGTGAATGAGCAGTTCTTC. Its translation: CASSELQELEVNEQFF.

The rearrangement links TRBV20-1 to TRBJ2-1, with D tentatively TRBD1 or TRBD2 (5 bases each). The V gene lost 6 bases and the J gene lost 8 bases, with 23 bases spanning the gap. Germline V lookup: CDR1 DFQATT, CDR2 SNEGSKA (reference sequence). The CDR3 runs 15 residues. CDR3 loop: CSARRSGTSGDEQFF. CDR3 DNA sequence: TGCAGTGCCCGAAGGTCCGGGACCTCCGGCGATGAGCAGTTCTTC.

This clonotype has a handful of counts. The gene calls are TRBV9 and TRBJ2-1; TRBD2 might be the D (6 bases). Germline CDR1 is SGDLS and CDR2 is YYNGEE. The CDR3 contains 15 residues. The V end lost 0 bases, the J end lost 6 bases, and 13 bases lay between the germline ends. The CDR3 loop is CASSVGGVSGNEQFF. The CDR3 bases are TGTGCCAGCAGCGTAGGGGGGGTCTCAGGCAATGAGCAGTTCTTC.

There are a few counts of this clonotype. CDR3 protein: CASSLGTATGELFF. The CDR3 nucleotides are TGTGCCAGCAGCTTAGGGACAGCCACCGGGGAGCTGTTTTTT. The gene calls are TRBV7-9 and TRBJ2-2; weak D call: TRBD1 (6 bases). V was pared by 1 base and J by 4 bases, with 7 bases between. CDR1 and CDR2 (germline): SEHNR, FQNEAQ (reference sequence). The CDR3 spans 14 residues.

V gene TRBV7-6 combines with J gene TRBJ2-3; 8 nucleotides match TRBD2. CDR3 length: 15 residues. Trimming at V came to 1 base and at J to 5 bases, leaving 5 bases not matched to a gene. Looked up from germline, CDR1 is SGHVS and CDR2 is FNYEAQ. CDR3 protein: CASSLGPAGEDTQYF. The CDR3 bases are TGTGCCAGCAGCTTAGGCCCAGCGGGGGAAGATACGCAGTATTTT.